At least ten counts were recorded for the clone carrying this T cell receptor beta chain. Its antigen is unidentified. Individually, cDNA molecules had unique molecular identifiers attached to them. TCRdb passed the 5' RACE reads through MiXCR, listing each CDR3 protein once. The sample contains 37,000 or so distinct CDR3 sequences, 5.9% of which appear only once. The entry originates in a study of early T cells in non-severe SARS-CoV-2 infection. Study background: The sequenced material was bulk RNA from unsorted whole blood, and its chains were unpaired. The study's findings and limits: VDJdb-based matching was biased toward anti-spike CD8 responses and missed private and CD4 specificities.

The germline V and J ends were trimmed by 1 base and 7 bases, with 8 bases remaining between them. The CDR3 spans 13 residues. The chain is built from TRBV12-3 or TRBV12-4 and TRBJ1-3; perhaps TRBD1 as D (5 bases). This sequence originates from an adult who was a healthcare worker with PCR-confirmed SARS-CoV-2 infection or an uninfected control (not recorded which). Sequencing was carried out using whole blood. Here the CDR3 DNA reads TGTGCCAGCAGTTTAGGGGGCGGCAACACCATATATTTT. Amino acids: CASSLGGGNTIYF.